A selection of T cell receptor beta chains follows, all from one sample in a study of blood T cell repertoires in COVID-19. Clones were read by immunoSEQ multiplex PCR, and TCRdb kept only the in-frame ones, dropping some. The sample carries nearly 200,000 clones, 80% to 90% recorded once. Input material: peripheral blood. Every receptor here comes from a human donor in a cohort sampled during active COVID-19. Each CDR3 is given with its conserved first and last residue. Fields, in order: D gene, J gene, V gene, clone size, CDR3 DNA, CDR3 protein. A D gene is named only where the DNA matches it firmly. Where a row states a size, it is once, few, many or the class of an expanded clone; other rows omit it.

D gene: .; J gene: TRBJ1-1; V gene: TRBV10-1; clone size: once; CDR3 DNA: TGCGCCAGCAGTGAGTCCCGGGGTGGGACTGAAGCTTTCTTT; CDR3 protein: CASSESRGGTEAFF
D gene: .; J gene: TRBJ2-4; V gene: TRBV4-2; clone size: .; CDR3 DNA: TGTGCCAGCAGCCAAGACGGGGGTACAAAAAACATTCAGTACTTC; CDR3 protein: CASSQDGGTKNIQYF
D gene: .; J gene: TRBJ2-5; V gene: TRBV5-1; clone size: once; CDR3 DNA: TGCGCCAGCAGCTTGGACGGTACCCAGGGGACCCAGTACTTC; CDR3 protein: CASSLDGTQGTQYF
D gene: .; J gene: TRBJ2-1; V gene: TRBV4-1; clone size: .; CDR3 DNA: TGCGCCAGCAGCCAAGTCGAAAGATCGTCCGGTGAGCAGTTCTTC; CDR3 protein: CASSQVERSSGEQFF
D gene: .; J gene: TRBJ2-2; V gene: TRBV12-3/TRBV12-4; clone size: .; CDR3 DNA: TGTGCCAGCAGTTTGCCGCCACTGTTGGAGCTGTTTTTT; CDR3 protein: CASSLPPLLELFF
D gene: .; J gene: TRBJ2-7; V gene: TRBV5-1; clone size: .; CDR3 DNA: TGCGCCAGCAGCTTGATAGCCGGGGGTGAGCAGTACTTC; CDR3 protein: CASSLIAGGEQYF
D gene: TRBD1; J gene: TRBJ1-1; V gene: TRBV18; clone size: .; CDR3 DNA: TGTGCCAGCTCACCACGACAGGGCGACACTGAAGCTTTCTTT; CDR3 protein: CASSPRQGDTEAFF
D gene: .; J gene: TRBJ1-5; V gene: TRBV6-5; clone size: .; CDR3 DNA: TGTGCCAGCAGTAAGAGAGCCGACAGACAGCCCCAGCATTTT; CDR3 protein: CASSKRADRQPQHF
D gene: .; J gene: TRBJ2-5; V gene: TRBV5-1; clone size: few; CDR3 DNA: TGCGCCAGTAAAGTCGAACTAGCCGTTCCAGAGACCCAGTACTTC; CDR3 protein: CASKVELAVPETQYF
D gene: .; J gene: TRBJ1-1; V gene: TRBV19; clone size: once; CDR3 DNA: TGTGCCAGTAGTATTAGCTCGAACACTGAAGCTTTCTTT; CDR3 protein: CASSISSNTEAFF
D gene: TRBD1; J gene: TRBJ2-4; V gene: TRBV3-1/TRBV3-2; clone size: once; CDR3 DNA: TGTGCCAGCAGCCCCCGGACAGGGGTGAACATTCAGTACTTC; CDR3 protein: CASSPRTGVNIQYF
D gene: .; J gene: TRBJ2-2; V gene: TRBV18; clone size: .; CDR3 DNA: TGTGCCAGCTCCCCAGGCGGGGTCACCGGGGAGCTGTTTTTT; CDR3 protein: CASSPGGVTGELFF
D gene: TRBD2; J gene: TRBJ2-3; V gene: TRBV10-3; clone size: .; CDR3 DNA: TGTGCCATCAACCTAGCGGACACAGATACGCAGTATTTT; CDR3 protein: CAINLADTDTQYF
D gene: .; J gene: TRBJ1-5; V gene: TRBV19; clone size: .; CDR3 DNA: TGTGCCAGTAGTACCGACAGGAATCAGCCCCAGCATTTT; CDR3 protein: CASSTDRNQPQHF
D gene: .; J gene: TRBJ2-3; V gene: TRBV9; clone size: .; CDR3 DNA: TGTGCCAGCAGCGTAGTTGCCACTTCCCGCACAGATACGCAGTATTTT; CDR3 protein: CASSVVATSRTDTQYF
D gene: TRBD1; J gene: TRBJ1-1; V gene: TRBV6-6; clone size: .; CDR3 DNA: TGTGCCAGCCATCACAGGGGCACTGAAGCTTTCTTT; CDR3 protein: CASHHRGTEAFF
D gene: TRBD1; J gene: TRBJ1-4; V gene: TRBV28; clone size: .; CDR3 DNA: TGTGCCAGCAGTTTGGTTCCGGGACAGGGGTGGGAAAAACTGTTTTTT; CDR3 protein: CASSLVPGQGWEKLFF
D gene: .; J gene: TRBJ1-4; V gene: TRBV3-1/TRBV3-2; clone size: .; CDR3 DNA: TGTGCCAGGCGGGTAGAGGCAACTAATGAAAAACTGTTTTTT; CDR3 protein: CARRVEATNEKLFF
D gene: TRBD1; J gene: TRBJ2-1; V gene: TRBV29-1; clone size: .; CDR3 DNA: TGCAGCGTTGAACCCCGACAGGGAAGGGTCAATGAGCAGTTCTTC; CDR3 protein: CSVEPRQGRVNEQFF
D gene: .; J gene: TRBJ1-1; V gene: TRBV6-2/TRBV6-3; clone size: .; CDR3 DNA: TGTGCCAGCAGCGACGCCCTCTCCCGCGGCACTGAAGCTTTCTTT; CDR3 protein: CASSDALSRGTEAFF
D gene: .; J gene: TRBJ1-5; V gene: TRBV6-6; clone size: .; CDR3 DNA: TGTGCCAGCAGTTATCTGAATCAGCCCCAGCATTTT; CDR3 protein: CASSYLNQPQHF
D gene: TRBD1; J gene: TRBJ2-5; V gene: TRBV27; clone size: .; CDR3 DNA: TGTGCCAGCAGTTTATGGGGCGGGGACAGGGTAGAGACCCAGTACTTC; CDR3 protein: CASSLWGGDRVETQYF
D gene: .; J gene: TRBJ1-5; V gene: TRBV6-1; clone size: .; CDR3 DNA: TGTGCCAGCAGTGAAGCCCGTGGCAATCAGCCCCAGCATTTT; CDR3 protein: CASSEARGNQPQHF
D gene: TRBD1; J gene: TRBJ1-1; V gene: TRBV10-3; clone size: .; CDR3 DNA: TGTGCCATAGAGGACGGGACAGACTACACTGAAGCTTTCTTT; CDR3 protein: CAIEDGTDYTEAFF
D gene: .; J gene: TRBJ2-5; V gene: TRBV6-6; clone size: .; CDR3 DNA: TGTGCCAGCATCTTTAGAGGTGCAGAACAAGAGACCCAGTACTTC; CDR3 protein: CASIFRGAEQETQYF
D gene: TRBD1; J gene: TRBJ1-5; V gene: TRBV6-6; clone size: .; CDR3 DNA: TGTGCCAGCCAAGGAGGGGGCTGGCAGCCCCAGCATTTT; CDR3 protein: CASQGGGWQPQHF
D gene: TRBD1; J gene: TRBJ1-6; V gene: TRBV20-1; clone size: .; CDR3 DNA: TGCAGTGCTAGTTTTGGTTGGACAGGAGATTCACCCCTCCACTTT; CDR3 protein: CSASFGWTGDSPLHF
D gene: .; J gene: TRBJ1-5; V gene: TRBV9; clone size: once; CDR3 DNA: TGTGCCAGCAGCCTGGGAGATCAGCCCCAGCATTTT; CDR3 protein: CASSLGDQPQHF
D gene: .; J gene: TRBJ1-5; V gene: TRBV5-1; clone size: .; CDR3 DNA: TGCGCCAGCAGCTTGGGGACACAGAGCAATCAGCCCCAGCATTTT; CDR3 protein: CASSLGTQSNQPQHF
D gene: TRBD1; J gene: TRBJ1-1; V gene: TRBV25-1; clone size: .; CDR3 DNA: TGTGCCAGCAGTGAGAGTACAGGGGGCACTGAAGCTTTCTTT; CDR3 protein: CASSESTGGTEAFF
D gene: .; J gene: TRBJ1-1; V gene: TRBV6-5; clone size: .; CDR3 DNA: TGTGCCAGCAGAACGTGGAGGGCCCTTGACACTGAAGCTTTCTTT; CDR3 protein: CASRTWRALDTEAFF
D gene: TRBD1; J gene: TRBJ1-5; V gene: TRBV15; clone size: .; CDR3 DNA: TGTGCCACCAGCTCTCGGCGGCAGGGGGCCGGACAGCCCCAGCATTTT; CDR3 protein: CATSSRRQGAGQPQHF
D gene: .; J gene: TRBJ1-5; V gene: TRBV7-8; clone size: .; CDR3 DNA: TGTGCCAGCAGCTCATTCGACAGACATCAGCCCCAGCATTTT; CDR3 protein: CASSSFDRHQPQHF
D gene: .; J gene: TRBJ2-5; V gene: TRBV7-2; clone size: .; CDR3 DNA: TGTGCCAGCAGATGGAGGACTAACCAAGAGACCCAGTACTTC; CDR3 protein: CASRWRTNQETQYF
D gene: TRBD1; J gene: TRBJ2-5; V gene: TRBV2; clone size: .; CDR3 DNA: TGTGCCAGCAGGATGGGACAGGGGGCGGAGACCCAGTACTTC; CDR3 protein: CASRMGQGAETQYF
D gene: TRBD1; J gene: TRBJ2-2; V gene: TRBV10-1; clone size: once; CDR3 DNA: TGCGCCAGCAGTGACCCGGGGACAGGCTCCACCGGGGAGCTGTTTTTT; CDR3 protein: CASSDPGTGSTGELFF
D gene: TRBD1; J gene: TRBJ1-6; V gene: TRBV6-1; clone size: .; CDR3 DNA: TGTGCCAGCAGTGATAGACGGGACAGGGCATCACCCCTCCACTTT; CDR3 protein: CASSDRRDRASPLHF
D gene: .; J gene: TRBJ1-2; V gene: TRBV24-1; clone size: .; CDR3 DNA: TGTGCCACCAGTGAGGACAGTTTGGACGGCTACACCTTC; CDR3 protein: CATSEDSLDGYTF
D gene: TRBD1; J gene: TRBJ2-7; V gene: TRBV5-1; clone size: .; CDR3 DNA: TGCGCCAGCAGCTTGGTTACAGGGGTTCACGAGCAGTACTTC; CDR3 protein: CASSLVTGVHEQYF
D gene: TRBD1; J gene: TRBJ1-4; V gene: TRBV2; clone size: .; CDR3 DNA: TGTGCCAGCAGTCAACAGGGGGCGCATGAAAAACTGTTTTTT; CDR3 protein: CASSQQGAHEKLFF
D gene: TRBD1; J gene: TRBJ1-5; V gene: TRBV5-1; clone size: .; CDR3 DNA: TGCGCCAGCAGCTTGGGGACAGGGACCAATCAGCCCCAGCATTTT; CDR3 protein: CASSLGTGTNQPQHF
D gene: TRBD1; J gene: TRBJ2-3; V gene: TRBV27; clone size: .; CDR3 DNA: TGTGCCAGCAGTTCTAGGACAGGGGGCACAGATACGCAGTATTTT; CDR3 protein: CASSSRTGGTDTQYF
D gene: TRBD1; J gene: TRBJ2-1; V gene: TRBV7-9; clone size: .; CDR3 DNA: TGTGCCAGTCGACAGGGGATCTACAATGAGCAGTTCTTC; CDR3 protein: CASRQGIYNEQFF
D gene: TRBD2; J gene: TRBJ2-1; V gene: TRBV10-3; clone size: .; CDR3 DNA: TGTGCCATCAGTGGCGGACTAGCGGGCACCAGCTCCTACAATGAGCAGTTCTTC; CDR3 protein: CAISGGLAGTSSYNEQFF
D gene: TRBD2; J gene: TRBJ2-1; V gene: TRBV27; clone size: .; CDR3 DNA: TGTGCCAGCAGTAGATTAGCGGGAGGGTCACCTACAAGTTTCCCCAATGAGCAGTTCTTC; CDR3 protein: CASSRLAGGSPTSFPNEQFF
D gene: TRBD1; J gene: TRBJ2-5; V gene: TRBV7-3; clone size: .; CDR3 DNA: TGTGCCAGCAGCCCTGACAGGGTTCAAGAGACCCAGTACTTC; CDR3 protein: CASSPDRVQETQYF
D gene: .; J gene: TRBJ1-4; V gene: TRBV9; clone size: .; CDR3 DNA: TGTGCCAGCAGCTCCCGGACTAATGAAAAACTGTTTTTT; CDR3 protein: CASSSRTNEKLFF
D gene: .; J gene: TRBJ1-2; V gene: TRBV27; clone size: few; CDR3 DNA: TGTGCCAGCGGGGCACAATATGGCTACACCTTC; CDR3 protein: CASGAQYGYTF
D gene: TRBD1; J gene: TRBJ2-2; V gene: TRBV13; clone size: .; CDR3 DNA: TGTGCCAGCAGCGGGGCAGGGGGTACCGGGGAGCTGTTTTTT; CDR3 protein: CASSGAGGTGELFF
D gene: .; J gene: TRBJ1-4; V gene: TRBV19; clone size: .; CDR3 DNA: TGTGCCAGTAGTATATCCGGGGGAGAGGGTGAAAAACTGTTTTTT; CDR3 protein: CASSISGGEGEKLFF
D gene: .; J gene: TRBJ2-5; V gene: TRBV5-1; clone size: .; CDR3 DNA: TGCGCCAGCAGCTTGATCCCTCAAGAGACCCAGTACTTC; CDR3 protein: CASSLIPQETQYF
D gene: .; J gene: TRBJ1-1; V gene: TRBV4-2; clone size: .; CDR3 DNA: TGTGCCAGCAGCCCCCTCCCTTGGGGCGTGAGAAACACTGAAGCTTTCTTT; CDR3 protein: CASSPLPWGVRNTEAFF